These T cell receptor beta chains were read from a single sample in a study of T-cell reconstitution after alpha-beta-depleted transplantation in children. TCRdb fed the PCR reads into MiXCR, producing one record per CDR3 protein. The sample records about 200,000 distinct CDR3 sequences, roughly 15% being singletons. Here the sequenced sample was PBMCs, mostly from graft donor cells, taken 360 days after TCRalphabeta/CD19-depleted stem cell transplant. The receptors stem from a male patient aged 2 to 9 who had a stem cell transplant for acute lymphoblastic leukemia, so the T cells may come from the graft donor. Each CDR3 is given with its conserved first and last residue. The D gene is left open where the match is weak. Some rows have no size entry. The others give once, few or many, or a class for an expanded clone.

CDR3aa	CDR3nt	j_gene	abundance	d_gene	v_gene
CASSYIQETQYF	TGTGCCAGCAGTTACATCCAAGAGACCCAGTACTTC	TRBJ2-5	few	NA	TRBV6-2/TRBV6-3
CASSPQPYEQYF	TGTGCCAGCAGTCCGCAACCCTACGAGCAGTACTTC	TRBJ2-7	NA	NA	TRBV12-3/TRBV12-4
CASSPWDWPYEQYF	TGTGCCAGCAGCCCTTGGGACTGGCCCTACGAGCAGTACTTC	TRBJ2-7	once	NA	TRBV9
CASTLELAGGSYEQYF	TGTGCCAGCACTTTGGAACTAGCGGGAGGATCCTACGAGCAGTACTTC	TRBJ2-7	few	TRBD2	TRBV12-3/TRBV12-4
CSARDLQTATNEKLFF	TGCAGTGCTAGAGATCTTCAGACTGCAACTAATGAAAAACTGTTTTTT	TRBJ1-4	NA	NA	TRBV20-1
CASSITSGVDTQYF	TGTGCCAGTAGTATTACTAGCGGGGTCGATACGCAGTATTTT	TRBJ2-3	few	TRBD2	TRBV19
CASSLAAAGGQETQYF	TGCGCCAGCAGCTTGGCCGCAGCGGGGGGACAAGAGACCCAGTACTTC	TRBJ2-5	once	TRBD2	TRBV5-1
CASSLPKTGSYEQYF	TGTGCCAGCAGCCTACCTAAGACAGGGTCCTACGAGCAGTACTTC	TRBJ2-7	few	TRBD1	TRBV5-6
CASKDTGELFF	TGTGCCAGCAAGGACACCGGGGAGCTGTTTTTT	TRBJ2-2	NA	NA	TRBV2
CASSLRGAEKLFF	TGTGCCAGCAGTTTAAGGGGGGCTGAAAAACTGTTTTTT	TRBJ1-4	many	NA	TRBV28
CASSQDSGGVTEAFF	TGCGCCAGCAGCCAAGATTCAGGGGGCGTCACTGAAGCTTTCTTT	TRBJ1-1	NA	TRBD1	TRBV4-3
CASSLRGRTPYTGELFF	TGTGCCAGCAGTTTAAGGGGCAGGACCCCCTACACCGGGGAGCTGTTTTTT	TRBJ2-2	many	NA	TRBV12-3/TRBV12-4
CASSQEGSGNTIYF	TGTGCCAGCAGCCAGGAGGGATCTGGAAACACCATATATTTT	TRBJ1-3	few	NA	TRBV6-5
CASSYDGTGGLAYGYTF	TGTGCCAGCAGTTACGACGGGACAGGGGGCCTCGCCTATGGCTACACCTTC	TRBJ1-2	few	TRBD1	TRBV6-2/TRBV6-3
CSARTARLGDRGYTEAFF	TGCAGTGCTAGAACGGCGAGGTTGGGTGACAGGGGCTACACTGAAGCTTTCTTT	TRBJ1-1	NA	TRBD1	TRBV20-1
CAISARSSGSGETQYF	TGTGCCATCAGCGCCCGCTCTAGTGGTTCCGGCGAGACCCAGTACTTC	TRBJ2-5	NA	NA	TRBV10-3
CASTDTGQRYEQYF	TGTGCCAGCACCGACACGGGACAGCGCTACGAGCAGTACTTC	TRBJ2-7	NA	TRBD1	TRBV12-3/TRBV12-4
CSATPAGSGGGSTDTQYF	TGCAGTGCTACCCCGGCGGGTAGCGGGGGGGGAAGCACAGATACGCAGTATTTT	TRBJ2-3	many	TRBD2	TRBV20-1
CSGGGGSTDTQYF	TGCAGTGGAGGGGGGGGTAGCACAGATACGCAGTATTTT	TRBJ2-3	few	NA	TRBV20-1
CASAGQGDQPQHF	TGTGCCTCCGCCGGGCAGGGGGACCAGCCCCAGCATTTT	TRBJ1-5	NA	TRBD1	TRBV30
CASSREGQGFNEQFF	TGTGCCAGCAGCCGAGAGGGGCAGGGTTTCAATGAGCAGTTCTTC	TRBJ2-1	NA	NA	TRBV11-3
CAISESPQGSNEQFF	TGTGCCATCAGTGAGTCGCCACAGGGATCCAATGAGCAGTTCTTC	TRBJ2-1	many	NA	TRBV10-3
CASRTGQALGKQYF	TGTGCCAGCAGAACTGGACAGGCCCTGGGGAAGCAGTACTTC	TRBJ2-7	NA	TRBD1	TRBV6-1
CASSFARGTGDAEAFF	TGCGCCAGCAGCTTTGCCAGAGGGACAGGGGACGCTGAAGCTTTCTTT	TRBJ1-1	NA	TRBD1	TRBV5-1
CASTLYRPGVGQFF	TGTGCCAGCACCCTTTACCGACCGGGAGTGGGGCAGTTCTTC	TRBJ2-1	NA	NA	TRBV2
CASSSTGFGEKLFF	TGTGCCAGCAGTTCGACAGGGTTTGGTGAAAAACTGTTTTTT	TRBJ1-4	few	TRBD1	TRBV12-3/TRBV12-4
CASSLALLYKEISGANVLTF	TGTGCCAGCAGCTTAGCCCTCCTGTATAAGGAGATATCTGGGGCCAACGTCCTGACTTTC	TRBJ2-6	few	NA	TRBV7-8
CALSTDLTGELFF	TGTGCCCTATCGACAGACCTCACCGGGGAGCTGTTTTTT	TRBJ2-2	few	NA	TRBV2
CASRGEGQESSYNEQFF	TGCGCCAGCAGGGGAGAAGGACAGGAAAGCTCCTACAATGAGCAGTTCTTC	TRBJ2-1	NA	TRBD1	TRBV5-1
CATSAGTTNNEQFF	TGTGCCACCTCGGCGGGAACTACGAACAATGAGCAGTTCTTC	TRBJ2-1	few	NA	TRBV10-3
CASKLGGNEKLFF	TGTGCCAGCAAGTTAGGCGGGAATGAAAAACTGTTTTTT	TRBJ1-4	many	NA	TRBV12-3/TRBV12-4
CASNEREGTFTGELFF	TGTGCCAGCAACGAACGAGAGGGAACCTTCACCGGGGAGCTGTTTTTT	TRBJ2-2	few	NA	TRBV7-6
CSVGTQYNEQFF	TGCAGCGTCGGGACCCAGTACAATGAGCAGTTCTTC	TRBJ2-1	few	NA	TRBV29-1
CASSLEKGRYEQYF	TGCGCCAGCAGCTTGGAGAAAGGCAGGTACGAGCAGTACTTC	TRBJ2-7	NA	NA	TRBV5-1
CASTGMGARNEQYF	TGTGCCAGCACCGGGATGGGGGCCCGGAACGAGCAGTACTTC	TRBJ2-7	few	NA	TRBV3-1
CSANSVSAGTFTGANVLTF	TGCAGTGCCAATAGTGTTTCTGCAGGCACGTTCACTGGGGCCAACGTCCTGACTTTC	TRBJ2-6	NA	NA	TRBV20-1
CASSLAVMNTEAFF	TGCGCCAGCAGCTTGGCAGTGATGAACACTGAAGCTTTCTTT	TRBJ1-1	NA	NA	TRBV5-1
CASLPGGGAEQYF	TGTGCCAGCCTCCCCGGCGGTGGGGCCGAGCAGTACTTC	TRBJ2-7	few	NA	TRBV5-5
CASSLEQLNTEAFF	TGCGCCAGCAGCTTGGAACAACTGAACACTGAAGCTTTCTTT	TRBJ1-1	many	NA	TRBV5-1
CASSYVAGGTGEQFF	TGTGCCAGCAGTTACGTTGCGGGAGGCACGGGTGAGCAGTTCTTC	TRBJ2-1	NA	TRBD2	TRBV6-5
CASAAGGPNEQFF	TGTGCCAGCGCAGCGGGGGGACCCAATGAGCAGTTCTTC	TRBJ2-1	few	TRBD2	TRBV6-6
CASSYSKVGELFF	TGTGCCAGCAGTTACTCGAAGGTCGGGGAGCTGTTTTTT	TRBJ2-2	many	NA	TRBV6-5
CASSFRRYNEQFF	TGTGCCAGCAGCTTTCGACGCTACAATGAGCAGTTCTTC	TRBJ2-1	NA	NA	TRBV7-8
CASSIPSSGSTDTQYF	TGCGCCAGCAGCATTCCCTCTAGCGGAAGCACAGATACGCAGTATTTT	TRBJ2-3	NA	TRBD2	TRBV5-1
CATTDRATGELFF	TGCGCCACCACGGACAGGGCCACCGGGGAGCTGTTTTTT	TRBJ2-2	many	TRBD1	TRBV10-1
CASSPLPRNEQYF	TGTGCCAGCAGCCCCCTCCCCAGGAACGAGCAGTACTTC	TRBJ2-7	NA	NA	TRBV3-1
CASSQPRLAVDTQYF	TGTGCCAGCAGCCAACCTCGGCTAGCGGTCGATACGCAGTATTTT	TRBJ2-3	NA	TRBD2	TRBV7-9
CASSSSRGSSYNEQFF	TGTGCCAGCAGTTCCTCTCGGGGGAGCTCCTACAATGAGCAGTTCTTC	TRBJ2-1	few	NA	TRBV12-3/TRBV12-4
CASSPLEGDPDRTNYGYTF	TGTGCCAGCAGCCCCCTGGAGGGGGATCCGGACAGAACTAACTATGGCTACACCTTC	TRBJ1-2	NA	NA	TRBV2
CASRITGPGELFF	TGTGCCAGCAGGATAACAGGTCCCGGGGAGCTGTTTTTT	TRBJ2-2	few	NA	TRBV12-3/TRBV12-4